Below, 22 T cell receptor beta chains from the same sample are listed, as sequenced in a study of vaccination effects on CD4 cells after COVID-19 (dated by TCRdb to between 2021 and 2024). These receptors lack a known antigen. The ViraFEST assay stimulated PBMC with viral peptide pools and then used TCR sequencing to identify antigen-specific CD4+ T cell clonotypes by expansion. After 10 to 11 days of culture, CD4+ T cells were isolated with the EasySep CD4+ T cell isolation kit. The absence of prior SARS-CoV-2 infection in healthy vaccine recipients was confirmed by negative nucleocapsid antibodies before and after vaccination. The library relied on the immunoSEQ multiplex PCR assay. TCRdb holds this immuneACCESS table with in-frame rearrangements only. Some clones are missing; in checked studies, unresolved V genes explain under half, and the rest has no known cause. For this sample there are under 25,000 clones; 73% appear just once. The top ten clones comprise about 4.6% of the sample.

Sequencing used CD4+ T cells from PBMCs cultured with SARS-CoV-2 spike peptides, obtained before COVID-19 vaccination. The meaning of the sample's cell subset or site label: SARS-CoV-2 spike overlapping peptide pool stimulation. These receptors all come from a human donor who received a COVID-19 vaccine.

This clone occurred a few times. V gene TRBV7-6 combines with J gene TRBJ1-6, with 9 bases fitting TRBD1. Germline CDR1 is SGHVS and CDR2 is FNYEAQ. J gave up 0 bases and V 1 base, and 4 bases lay outside the gene matches. The CDR3 totals 18 residues. The DNA of the CDR3 is TGTGCCAGCAGCTTAGAGGGACAGGGAATCTCCTATAATTCACCCCTCCACTTT. This translates into CASSLEGQGISYNSPLHF.

In its sample, this clone was seen a few times. The chain uses TRBV5-4 and TRBJ1-5; D is perhaps TRBD1 (6 bases). The CDR3 contains 15 residues. Per germline, CDR1 SGHNT and CDR2 YYREEE (reference sequence). V lost 4 bases and J lost 6, with 17 bases in between. The CDR3 DNA sequence: TGTGCCAGCAGCCCGGATCCAGGGGCGTTTCAGCCCCAGCATTTT. This translates into CASSPDPGAFQPQHF. Based on the CDR3 plus reference TRBV5-4 and TRBJ1-5, the full variable domain is ETGVTQSPTHLIKTRGQQVTLRCSSQSGHNTVSWYQQALGQGPQFIFQYYREEENGRGNFPPRFSGLQFPNYSSELNVNALELDDSALYLCASSPDPGAFQPQHFGDGTRLSIL.

This clone was recorded only once. The V gene is TRBV5-8, the J gene TRBJ2-1; 8 nucleotides line up with TRBD1. The CDR3 covers 17 residues. V lost 6 bases to trimming and J lost 8 bases; unmatched junction nucleotides: 19. Germline CDR1 and CDR2: SGHTS and YDEGEE. CDR3 amino acids: CASIGQGLSRGFHEQFF. The DNA for the CDR3 is TGTGCCAGCATTGGACAGGGTCTTTCTCGGGGCTTCCATGAGCAGTTCTTC. Combining the CDR3 with reference TRBV5-8 and TRBJ2-1 gives the whole variable domain EAGVTQSPTHLIKTRGQQATLRCSPISGHTSVYWYQQALGLGLQFLLWYDEGEERNRGNFPPRFSGRQFPNYSSELNVNALELEDSALYLCASIGQGLSRGFHEQFFGPGTRLTVL.

V is TRBV3-1 (or the pseudogene TRBV3-2) and J is TRBJ2-1; TRBD2 aligns across 8 bases. The CDR3 consists of 15 residues. Germline CDR1 and CDR2: LGHDT and YNNKEL (reference sequence). With V trimmed by 4 bases and J by 4 bases, 6 bases remained unmatched. Here the CDR3 reads CASSLGLGSYNEQFF. As DNA, the CDR3 is TGTGCCAGCAGCCTGGGACTAGGCTCATACAATGAGCAGTTCTTC.

The chain has TRBV10-1 and TRBJ2-3; D is possibly TRBD2 (6 bases). Germline CDR1 is WNHNN and CDR2 is SYGVQD (reference sequence). Trimming cost V 3 bases and J 5 bases, with 27 bases left between them. The CDR3 is 19 residues long. Here the CDR3 reads CASSDPTQNRDFSRDTQYF. The CDR3 DNA reads TGCGCCAGCAGTGACCCGACACAGAACCGGGACTTCTCGAGAGATACGCAGTATTTT.

V usage is TRBV4-2 and J usage is TRBJ2-7; D gene uncertain. V shed 1 base and J shed 4 bases, with 11 bases lying between them. This CDR3 has 14 residues. CDR1 LGHNA and CDR2 YNFKEQ come from the germline V gene. The CDR3 loop reads CASSQGSGEYEQYF. CDR3 nucleotide sequence: TGTGCCAGCAGCCAAGGCAGTGGGGAATACGAGCAGTACTTC.

The chain has TRBV7-9 and TRBJ2-4; D is perhaps TRBD2 (5 bases). From germline, CDR1 is SEHNR and CDR2 FQNEAQ (reference sequence). The CDR3 extends over 12 amino acids. The DNA of the CDR3 is TGTGCATGGGGTACGGGAAGTAACATTCAGTACTTC. This codes for CAWGTGSNIQYF.

CDR3 amino acids: CASSLILGTSGRPRGEQYF. The CDR3 bases are TGTGCCAGCAGTCTGATACTCGGGACTAGCGGGAGGCCGCGGGGCGAGCAGTACTTC. J is TRBJ2-7 and V is TRBV28; 15 nucleotides align to TRBD2. The CDR3 extends over 19 amino acids. Trimming cost V 5 bases and J 6 bases; bases outside gene matches: 17. The germline V gene encodes CDR1 MDHEN and CDR2 SYDVKM.

The gene calls are TRBV5-1 and TRBJ2-3, with 10 bases fitting TRBD2. Germline values: CDR1 SGHRS, CDR2 YFSETQ. V lost 3 bases, J lost 2 bases, and 6 bases stayed unmatched. The CDR3 runs 16 residues. This CDR3 reads CASSSSLAGVTDTQYF. In DNA form, the CDR3 reads TGCGCCAGCAGCTCTAGTCTAGCGGGGGTCACAGATACGCAGTATTTT.

The rearrangement links TRBV6-5 to TRBJ2-1; TRBD2 aligns across 8 bases. Germline trimming cut 6 bases from V and 8 bases from J; bases unmatched to any gene: 6. The V gene's germline CDR1 is MNHEY and CDR2 SVGAGI. The CDR3 length is 13 residues. This CDR3 reads CASRAGGADEQFF. The CDR3 DNA follows: TGTGCCAGCAGGGCGGGAGGTGCAGATGAGCAGTTCTTC.

The CDR3 protein is CARSLRFARFCRFF. The CDR3, as DNA: TGTGCCAGAAGCTTGCGGTTTGCTAGGTTTTGTCGGTTCTTC. The J gene is TRBJ2-1, the V gene TRBV5-3; D gene unclear. TRBV5-3 is classed as an ORF, of uncertain function. Trimming took off 1 base at V and 15 bases at J, with 20 bases between the two ends. This CDR3 is 14 amino acids long.

Notes on this clone: Other DNA sequences within the sample encode an identical CDR3. The CDR3 DNA follows: TGTGCCAGCAGTTACTCGAGGACAGGGGGCGGCTATGGCTACACCTTC. Protein product: CASSYSRTGGGYGYTF. This chain connects TRBV6-5 to TRBJ1-2; 11 bases align to TRBD1. The CDR3 runs 16 residues. Germline CDR1 is MNHEY and CDR2 is SVGAGI. V was clipped by 0 bases and J by 4 bases; unmatched bases: 4.

This chain links TRBV5-6 with TRBJ1-3; D is unclear. The ends were cut back, 2 bases at V and 0 bases at J, with 12 bases in the middle. CDR3 size: 16 residues. Germline CDR1 SGHDT, CDR2 YYEEEE. CDR3 sequence: CASSFRGLSSGNTIYF. The CDR3 DNA reads as TGTGCCAGCAGCTTCAGAGGGCTTAGCTCTGGAAACACCATATATTTT. Combining the CDR3 with reference TRBV5-6 and TRBJ1-3 gives the whole variable domain DAGVTQSPTHLIKTRGQQVTLRCSPKSGHDTVSWYQQALGQGPQFIFQYYEEEERQRGNFPDRFSGHQFPNYSSELNVNALLLGDSALYLCASSFRGLSSGNTIYFGEGSWLTVV.

V is TRBV11-2 and J is TRBJ1-4, with 7 bases aligning to TRBD1. The V gene end was trimmed by 0 bases and the J gene end by 8 bases; junction bases not matched to a gene: 3. The CDR3 totals 14 residues. Germline loops: CDR1 SGHAT, CDR2 FQNNGV. The CDR3, as DNA: TGTGCCAGCAGCTTAGACAGGGGGAGCGAAAAACTGTTTTTT. It encodes CASSLDRGSEKLFF.

This chain connects TRBV7-9 to TRBJ2-4; no clear D gene. This CDR3 contains 15 residues. V lost 4 bases and J 1 base, leaving 11 bases between the germline ends. Germline V gene lookup returns CDR1 SEHNR and CDR2 FQNEAQ (reference sequence). The CDR3 DNA is TGTGCCAGCAGCTCGGCTTTTCCTGCCAAAAACATTCAGTACTTC. Residues: CASSSAFPAKNIQYF.

This chain connects TRBV5-1 to TRBJ2-3; possible D gene TRBD2, 6 bases. The germline V gene encodes CDR1 SGHRS and CDR2 YFSETQ. Trimming stripped 1 base from V and 6 bases from J, with 9 bases between. The CDR3 loop spans 13 amino acids. CDR3 loop: CASSLPGADTQYF. The CDR3 DNA reads TGCGCCAGCAGCTTGCCGGGAGCCGATACGCAGTATTTT.

The CDR3 DNA reads TGCGCCAGCAGCGCGGGGGCGTATAATTCACCCCTCCACTTT. It yields the protein CASSAGAYNSPLHF. The chain joins TRBV5-1 to TRBJ1-6, with a possible D match to TRBD1 (6 bases). Germline lookup yields CDR1 SGHRS and CDR2 YFSETQ. Between the trimmed V and J ends, which lost 4 bases and 4 bases, there was a span of 9 bases. CDR3 length equals 14 residues.

DNA for the CDR3: TGTGCCAGCAGCGAGAGGGAGACAGATACGCAGTATTTT. Amino acid sequence: CASSERETDTQYF. This chain uses TRBV3-1 (or the pseudogene TRBV3-2) with TRBJ2-3, with a tentative D call TRBD2 (5 bases). The V end was cut by 5 bases, the J end by 3 bases, with 9 bases between. This CDR3 is built from 13 residues. CDR1 and CDR2 from the germline V gene are LGHDT and YNNKEL (reference sequence).

This rearrangement joins TRBV5-4 to TRBJ2-1; 13 bases are shared with TRBD2. There are 19 residues in the CDR3. Germline loops: CDR1 SGHNT, CDR2 YYREEE (reference sequence). Trimming took 3 bases from V and 0 from J; bases not matched to a gene: 9. CDR3 in DNA: TGTGCCAGCAGCTCACCCCAACTAGCGGGAGGGTACTCCTACAATGAGCAGTTCTTC. It encodes CASSSPQLAGGYSYNEQFF.

The CDR3 DNA sequence: TGTGCCAGTAGTATTGGGGAATCCGAAAAACTGTTTTTT. Its protein is CASSIGESEKLFF. J is TRBJ1-4 and V is TRBV19; D ambiguous. Trimming took 3 bases from V and 8 from J, leaving 10 bases between them. Looked up from germline, CDR1 is LNHDA and CDR2 is SQIVND (reference sequence). CDR3 size: 13 residues.

This chain uses TRBV4-2 with TRBJ2-3; 11 bases agree with TRBD1. The CDR3 spans 16 residues. Germline CDR1 reads LGHNA; CDR2 reads YNFKEQ. Trimming took 4 bases from V and 1 from J; bases not matched to a gene: 4. CDR3 protein: CASSLDRGRRTDTQYF. The CDR3 DNA follows: TGTGCCAGCAGCCTGGACAGGGGGCGCCGCACAGATACGCAGTATTTT.

This chain connects TRBV11-3 to TRBJ1-1, with D maybe TRBD1 (5 bases). Germline V gives CDR1 SGHNT, CDR2 YENEEA. Trimming took 0 bases from V and 3 from J, leaving 5 bases between them. The CDR3 spans 13 residues. The CDR3 sequence: CASSLEGDTEAFF. As DNA, the CDR3 is TGTGCCAGCAGCTTAGAGGGGGACACTGAAGCTTTCTTT.